This T cell receptor beta chain was recovered during a study of beta chain features in type 1 diabetes listed by TCRdb under 2018. Turning to the overall study: Mean age, gender distribution, total cell number and subset yield did not differ between patients and healthy donors. A total of about 99,000,000 sorted cells were examined across all samples, and RNA yield correlated strongly with the number of cells per subset. In the study, recently diagnosed type 1 diabetes patients and matched healthy donors were compared on the TCRB repertoires of their sorted circulating CD4+ T cell subsets. Whereas all 28 donors provided naive and central memory subsets, regulatory and stem cell-like memory subsets were isolated from just 8 patients and about eight healthy donors. The paper as a whole reports these results and caveats: Naive, central memory and regulatory TCRB repertoires appeared to be more alike among patients than among healthy donors. Shorter templates might be favored by PCR, yet because patient and control samples were amplified and corrected together, any such skew would affect both groups equally. A moderate but significant shortening of TCRB CDR3 length was observed in type 1 diabetes patients in all four CD4+ subsets. Patients with type 1 diabetes made fewer insertions and deleted more nucleotides at VDJ recombination sites, implying thymic rearrangement abnormalities. Only small numbers of individuals were included in the HLA sub-analyses, which left unresolved whether HLA type had any influence on TCRB rearrangement. Because cDNA rather than genomic DNA was sequenced, highly expressing activated cells could have been over-represented, although no difference in activation and CD3 levels was found between groups.

The entire isolated RNA was reverse transcribed using the High Capacity cDNA Reverse Transcription Kit, and thus expressed TCRB transcripts were sequenced. Deep immunoSEQ sequencing was applied to naive, central memory and regulatory T cell samples, giving an average of around 3.4 million total reads per sample. Sorted cells were lysed in RLT buffer and RNA was extracted with DNase-treated RNeasy Micro or Mini kits, depending on cell number. Each cell subset was processed on its own to prevent cross-contamination, while patient and healthy donor samples were processed together. The immunoSEQ multiplex PCR was used to amplify TCRB sequences from cDNA, yielding 87-bp fragments that span the CDR3 region. Sequencing of the amplicons was done on the Illumina HiSeq platform. Concerning the study's data processing: PCR bias was computationally corrected using synthetic template baselines, reads within Hamming distance 2 were collapsed, and singletons that could not be merged were discarded. Reads were aligned to IMGT to assign V, D and J genes, CDR3 length, and insertions or deletions at six rearrangement sites. Within each subset, clonotype counts were normalized to sorted cell number, and only after that were true diversity and Gini coefficients computed with the tcR R package. The overlap coefficient, calculated on TCRB nucleotide sequences, was used to quantify repertoire sharing. Out-of-frame TCRB sequences from naive cells were analyzed as a proxy for the pre-selection repertoire. TCRdb mirrors the immuneACCESS table, restricted to in-frame sequences. Some clones are absent from its copies; in checked studies, under half trace to an unresolved V gene, and the reason for the others is unknown. That table supplies the V and J calls and clone size; D and trimming were determined from the DNA. Here the sample has hundreds of thousands of clones; about an eighth occur a single time. Less than 0.04% of the sample is in the top ten clones.

From each donor, a single peripheral blood sample of approximately 0.11 L on average was drawn into heparinised tubes. Using a panel that included CD45RO, CCR7, CD25, CD127, CD95 and CD27, naive, central memory, regulatory and stem cell-like memory CD4+ T cells were sorted on a BD FACSAria II. Purity was above 98% for every sorted population. PBMCs were isolated right away by Lymphoprep density gradient centrifugation and were stained directly, without culture. Samples were stained and sorted in pairs, with one healthy donor and one patient per experiment, so that batch effects were minimized. This clone has only a few counts. Its antigen is still unknown. The junction departs from the called germline gene at one end, perhaps through a read error. According to the germline V gene (reference sequence), CDR1 reads SSHAT and CDR2 reads FNYEAQ. The CDR3, cysteine through phenylalanine, is 15 amino acids long. Left in the record is the CDR3 DNA by itself, 45 bases read in frame from the first base.

The rearrangement joined TRBV7-7 to TRBJ2-3; TRBD2 is possibly the D segment (6 matching bases). The source material was naive CD4+ T cells from blood. The sample's cell subset or site label, in plain terms: true naive CD4+ T cells. The receptor's source is a man in his late teens or twenties with type 1 diabetes. The CDR3: CASSLAAGSPDTQYF. The DNA sequence is as follows: TGTGCTAGCAGCTTAGCGGCGGGTAGCCCAGATACGCAGTATTTT.